This T cell receptor beta chain was identified in a study of T cell repertoires in cytomegalovirus infection. Study details: Selected CMV epitopes included recently identified HLA-C-restricted ones as well as well-studied HLA-B-restricted ones. It can be stated that public TCR beta signatures indicated CMV infection as well as a matching HLA type. Study findings and constraints: Cumulative public TCR beta family frequency identified carriers of CMV plus the relevant HLA. Across the ex vivo response, the dominant clonotypes were HLA-C-restricted CMV-specific TCR beta clonotypes.

V was clipped by 7 bases and J by 2 bases, with 11 bases between them. CDR1 is MNHEY and CDR2 is SVGEGT in the germline V gene. The CDR3 is made up of 13 amino acids. A word on this clonotype: Its antigen is undetermined.

TCRdb ran MiXCR on the reads and lists one entry per CDR3 protein. Among more than 300,000 distinct CDR3 sequences listed, 34% were seen once. This clonotype originated in a human donor in good health (CMV status not recorded). Some clones in this sample may be carry-over from other donors' samples. This rearrangement joins TRBV6-2 or TRBV6-3 to TRBJ1-2; D uncertain. Material: cultured PBMCs, obtained from culture after CMV antigen stimulation. CDR3 residues: CASTPTENYGYTF. The CDR3 bases are TGTGCCAGCACCCCGACGGAAAACTATGGCTACACCTTC.